Shown below are 10 T cell receptor beta chains from a single sample sequenced in a study of OX40 agonist ivuxolimab in advanced cancers. Method: immunoSEQ multiplex PCR; TCRdb's copy keeps in-frame clones and lacks some. The sample gives 100,000 to 110,000 clones, around 93% of which show up once; about 0.49% is in the top ten. The sequencing here drew on CD4+ or CD8+ T cells sorted from blood, taken in a trial of the OX40 agonist ivuxolimab. These receptors originate from an adult with an advanced solid tumor such as melanoma, head and neck, liver or kidney cancer.

This sequence joins TRBV6-6 and TRBJ2-5, with D possibly TRBD2 on 5 matching bases. This CDR3 has 14 amino acids. The V end was cut by 6 bases, the J end by 5 bases, with 16 bases between. Germline CDR1 and CDR2: MNHNY and SVGAGI (reference sequence). This chain's CDR3 is CASSPSGLGETQYF. CDR3 coding DNA: TGTGCCAGCAGCCCCTCGGGGTTGGGTGAGACCCAGTACTTC.

This sequence joins TRBV9 and TRBJ2-1; perhaps TRBD2 as D (5 bases). CDR3 length: 13 amino acids. Germline V gene data show CDR1 as SGDLS and CDR2 as YYNGEE. Trimming took off 4 bases at V and 3 bases at J, with 8 bases between the two ends. The CDR3 region is CASSKTSYNEQFF. CDR3 bases: TGTGCCAGCAGCAAAACTAGCTACAATGAGCAGTTCTTC.

This sequence joins TRBV18 and TRBJ1-4, with D perhaps TRBD1 (5 bases). The CDR3 spans 15 residues. Germline CDR1 KGHSH, CDR2 LQKENI. Trimming stripped 0 bases from V and 7 bases from J, with 12 bases between. The CDR3 loop is CASSPPSQAGEKLFF. The CDR3 DNA follows: TGTGCCAGCTCACCACCGTCACAGGCAGGTGAAAAACTGTTTTTT.

This chain joins TRBV2 and TRBJ1-1, with 9 bases that match TRBD1. Losses at the gene ends were 9 bases for V and 1 base for J; bases not matched to a gene: 3. This CDR3 has 13 residues. Per germline, CDR1 SNHLY and CDR2 FYNNEI. CDR3 in DNA: TGTGCCAGTGGGACAGGGAGGAACACTGAAGCTTTCTTT. It codes for CASGTGRNTEAFF.

This rearrangement joins TRBV4-3 to TRBJ2-1; 10 bases agree with TRBD1. The germline V gene encodes CDR1 LGHNA and CDR2 YSLEER. The CDR3 totals 17 residues. Germline trimming cut 0 bases from V and 5 bases from J; bases unmatched to any gene: 7. The CDR3 protein is CASSQESPGQGNNEQFF. For the CDR3, the DNA is TGCGCCAGCAGCCAAGAGAGCCCGGGACAGGGGAACAATGAGCAGTTCTTC.

The chain uses TRBV9 and TRBJ2-5; 7 positions match TRBD2. The CDR3 runs 15 residues. Germline CDR1 SGDLS, CDR2 YYNGEE. With 0 bases clipped from V and 0 bases from J, the junction kept 2 bases outside the gene matches. CDR3 DNA: TGTGCCAGCAGCGTAGGGGGAGGGTACCAAGAGACCCAGTACTTC. It translates to CASSVGGGYQETQYF.

The rearrangement joins TRBV29-1 to TRBJ1-2; D perhaps matches TRBD1 (5 bases). The V gene lost 3 bases and the J gene lost 5 bases, with 10 bases spanning the gap. The CDR3 is made up of 12 amino acids. CDR1 is SQVTM, CDR2 ANQGSEA, per germline. CDR3 nucleotides: TGCAGCGTTGAGAAGGGGAGTTATGGCTACACCTTC. Its translation is CSVEKGSYGYTF.

This clone was picked up a small number of times. The V and J genes are TRBV28 and TRBJ1-2; D is uncertain. Per germline, CDR1 MDHEN and CDR2 SYDVKM. The CDR3 is 14 amino acids. Trimming took off 3 bases at V and 2 bases at J, with 10 bases between the two ends. The CDR3: CASSFLEQNYGYTF. CDR3 nucleotides: TGTGCCAGCAGTTTCCTTGAGCAGAACTATGGCTACACCTTC.

The genes are TRBV7-9 and TRBJ2-5; 9 bases fit TRBD2. The CDR3 spans 13 residues. V dropped 6 bases and J dropped 4; count of bases not matched to a gene: 3. Looked up from germline, CDR1 is SEHNR and CDR2 is FQNEAQ (reference sequence). The CDR3 region is CASRPLAGETQYF. For the CDR3, the DNA is TGTGCCAGCAGGCCACTAGCGGGAGAGACCCAGTACTTC.

The chain combines TRBV5-1 with TRBJ1-5; TRBD1 matches 7 bases. V shed 2 bases, J shed 4 bases, and the junction held 6 bases outside the gene matches. The length of the CDR3 is 15 residues. Germline V gene sequence: CDR1 SGHRS, CDR2 YFSETQ. This chain's CDR3 is CASSLGQGGNQPQHF. The CDR3 region has the DNA TGCGCCAGCAGCTTAGGCCAGGGGGGTAATCAGCCCCAGCATTTT.